Sequencing of this T cell receptor (beta chain) was carried out in a study of T cell responses to AZD1222 COVID-19 vaccine. The CDR3 consists of 17 residues. The germline V gene has CDR1 LGHNA and CDR2 YNFKEQ. The ends lost 0 bases at V and 6 bases at J; junction bases unmatched: 9. Libraries were prepared by immunoSEQ multiplex PCR; TCRdb keeps only in-frame clonotypes and omits some of them. The table includes 84,000 or so clones, 70% to 90% detected once. To note about this clone: The target antigen is unknown.

Study results and limitations: Reportedly, close to half of spike-specific TCRs are directed against unmutated variant regions. Seropositivity was recorded at baseline in only 6 or 7 AZD1222 recipients. Dominant at 160-218 and 743-854, vaccine-associated CD4 TCRs also spanned spike.

The sequencing used peripheral blood, collected on day 0 of AZD1222 vaccination. The chain carries TRBV4-2 and TRBJ2-1; 9 nucleotides align to TRBD2. The TCR was taken from an adult in good health. In DNA form, the CDR3 reads TGTGCCAGCAGCCAAGAGCGTTGGGGAGCGGGGGGCAATGAGCAGTTCTTC. It codes for CASSQERWGAGGNEQFF.